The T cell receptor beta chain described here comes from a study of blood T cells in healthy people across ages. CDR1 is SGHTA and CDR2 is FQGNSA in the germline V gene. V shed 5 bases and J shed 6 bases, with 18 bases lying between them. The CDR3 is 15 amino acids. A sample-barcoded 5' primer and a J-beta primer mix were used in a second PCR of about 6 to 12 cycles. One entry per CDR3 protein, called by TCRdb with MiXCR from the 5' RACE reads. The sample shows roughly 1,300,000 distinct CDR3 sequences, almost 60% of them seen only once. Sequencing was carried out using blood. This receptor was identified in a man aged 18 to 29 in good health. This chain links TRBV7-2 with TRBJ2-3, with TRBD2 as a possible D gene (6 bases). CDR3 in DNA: TGTGCCAGCAGCCTCGGGGGAATGCAGAGCGATACGCAGTATTTT. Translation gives CASSLGGMQSDTQYF.